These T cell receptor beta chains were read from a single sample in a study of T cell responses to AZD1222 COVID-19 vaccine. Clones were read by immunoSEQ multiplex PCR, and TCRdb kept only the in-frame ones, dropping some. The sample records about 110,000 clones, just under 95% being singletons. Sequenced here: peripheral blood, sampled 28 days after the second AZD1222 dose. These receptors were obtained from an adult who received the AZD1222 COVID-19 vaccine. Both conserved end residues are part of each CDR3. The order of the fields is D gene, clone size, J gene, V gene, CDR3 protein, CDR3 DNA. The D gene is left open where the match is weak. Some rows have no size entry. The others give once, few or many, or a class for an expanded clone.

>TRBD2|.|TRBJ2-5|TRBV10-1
CASRAGPQQETQYF
TGCGCCAGCAGAGCGGGGCCCCAACAAGAGACCCAGTACTTC
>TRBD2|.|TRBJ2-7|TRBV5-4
CASSLGLAGATYEQYF
TGTGCCAGCAGCTTAGGACTAGCGGGGGCCACCTACGAGCAGTACTTC
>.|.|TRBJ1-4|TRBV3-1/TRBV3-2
CASSQGRGWSEKLFF
TGTGCCAGCAGCCAGGGGAGGGGGTGGAGCGAAAAACTGTTTTTT
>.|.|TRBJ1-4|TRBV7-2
CASSFLKGTFNEKLFF
TGTGCCAGCAGCTTTTTAAAGGGCACATTTAATGAAAAACTGTTTTTT
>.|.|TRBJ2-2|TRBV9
CASSVRSLNTGELFF
TGTGCCAGCAGCGTAAGGTCACTCAACACCGGGGAGCTGTTTTTT
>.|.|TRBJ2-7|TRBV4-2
CASSQGSNSYEQYF
TGTGCCAGCAGCCAAGGCTCGAACTCCTACGAGCAGTACTTC
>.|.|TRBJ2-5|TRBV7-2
CASSLGHHQETQYF
TGTGCCAGCAGTTTAGGACACCACCAAGAGACCCAGTACTTC
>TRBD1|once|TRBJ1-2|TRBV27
CASSSQGGYGYTF
TGTGCCAGCAGTAGCCAGGGGGGATATGGCTACACCTTC
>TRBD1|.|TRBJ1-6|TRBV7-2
CASSLRDSNSPLHF
TGTGCCAGCAGCTTAAGGGACAGCAATTCACCCCTCCACTTT
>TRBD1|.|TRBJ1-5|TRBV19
CASRRDRDSNQPQHF
TGTGCCAGCCGCCGGGACAGGGATAGCAATCAGCCCCAGCATTTT
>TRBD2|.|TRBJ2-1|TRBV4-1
CASSHPRLAGGNNEQFF
TGCGCCAGCAGCCATCCCCGACTAGCGGGGGGAAACAATGAGCAGTTCTTC
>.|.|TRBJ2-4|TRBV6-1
CASSEAGGPGKNIQYF
TGTGCCAGCAGTGAAGCGGGGGGGCCTGGCAAAAACATTCAGTACTTC
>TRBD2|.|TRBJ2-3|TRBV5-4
CASTVTSGGRDPYTQYF
TGTGCCAGCACCGTGACTAGCGGGGGGCGCGATCCTTATACGCAGTATTTT
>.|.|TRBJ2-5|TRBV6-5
CASRSTRGEETQYF
TGTGCCAGCAGGTCGACTAGGGGCGAAGAGACCCAGTACTTC
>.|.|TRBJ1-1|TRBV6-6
CASSRGDRSGAMNTEAFF
TGTGCCAGCAGTCGGGGGGATCGGTCCGGGGCAATGAACACTGAAGCTTTCTTT
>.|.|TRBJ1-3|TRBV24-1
CATSETAGNTIYF
TGTGCCACCAGTGAGACAGCTGGAAACACCATATATTTT
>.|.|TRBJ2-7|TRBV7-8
CASSSKWAGDNRLIYEQYF
TGTGCCAGCAGCTCCAAGTGGGCCGGTGACAACAGGCTCATCTACGAGCAGTACTTC